This T cell receptor (beta chain) derives from a study of cytomegalovirus exposure and HLA in healthy donors. Looking at the study overall: The same platform was used for the roughly 120 validation repertoires as for the approximately 720 first-cohort repertoires, as reported in a later analysis.

Some clones are missing from TCRdb's copy, which holds only in-frame ones; the method was immunoSEQ multiplex PCR. The sample consists of 150,000 to 200,000 clones, 90% to 97% of them appearing once. Findings and caveats of the study: Reports credit the classifier with highly specific, highly sensitive diagnosis of cytomegalovirus status. According to a later analysis, TCR clusters from the first cohort tended to co-occur in the 120 or so validation repertoires.

As concerns this clone: Its antigen is currently unknown.

CDR3 length: 19 residues. This sequence joins TRBV21-1 and TRBJ2-7; TRBD1 is the table's D call and was not checked against the DNA. TRBV21-1 is a listed pseudogene. This clonotype was sampled from a woman under 30 in good health and CMV-seronegative. The sequenced sample was PBMCs. As DNA, the CDR3 is TGTGCCAGCAGCAAAGAAAAGGGGAACCGGGACAGGGTGTTCTACGAGCAGTACTTC. It specifies CASSKEKGNRDRVFYEQYF.